A single sample gave rise to the 5 T cell receptor beta chains below, sequenced in a study of T cells in Graves' hyperthyroidism and ophthalmopathy (dated by TCRdb to between 2017 and 2020). Library generation was performed with multiplex PCR. The instrument given in TCRdb is Illumina HiSeq 2000. TCR beta CDR3 regions were amplified from RNA transcripts. A first-round RT-PCR of the TCR CDR3 used the HTBI primer set with the Qiagen OneStep RT-PCR kit. TCRdb reprocessed the public reads (quality trimming at Q25 with fastp, clone calling with MiXCR) and kept in-frame beta chains. All rows with the same CDR3 protein become a single entry with the most common DNA and genes. In all, the sample holds under 350,000 distinct CDR3 sequences, and more than 10% of those were seen once. Jointly, the top ten make up roughly 8% of the sample. Specimen: blood. These receptors originate from a woman aged 30 to 39 with Graves' hyperthyroidism that later progressed to Graves' ophthalmopathy.

This clonotype was seen many times. The chain links TRBV7-9 to TRBJ1-1; no reliable D call. Germline CDR1 is SEHNR and CDR2 is FQNEAQ (reference sequence). The CDR3 is 13 residues long. The V gene lost 11 bases and the J gene lost 3 bases, with 16 bases spanning the gap. CDR3 region: CAVEPGSDTEAFF. The CDR3, as DNA: TGTGCCGTCGAGCCGGGGTCGGACACTGAAGCTTTCTTT.

This clonotype appeared many times. The genes are TRBV12-3 or TRBV12-4 and TRBJ2-7; D remains unclear. The CDR3 contains 13 residues. The V end lost 2 bases, the J end lost 1 base, and 6 bases lay between the germline ends. The CDR3 sequence is CASSLMMSYEQYF. Here the CDR3 DNA reads TGTGCCAGCAGTTTAATGATGTCCTACGAGCAGTACTTC.

This clonotype was detected ten times or more. CDR3: CASCLRGAHEQYF. DNA of the CDR3: TGTGCCAGCTGCTTGCGGGGAGCCCACGAGCAGTACTTC. This chain joins TRBV6-1 and TRBJ2-7; a weak D match, TRBD2 (6 bases). The CDR3 sequence is 13 residues long. In germline, CDR1 is MNHNS, CDR2 SASEGT. Trimming took off 8 bases at V and 5 bases at J, with 16 bases between the two ends.

Ten or more counts support this clonotype. The rearrangement uses TRBV28 and TRBJ1-2; the D is unclear. Per germline, CDR1 MDHEN and CDR2 SYDVKM. With 3 bases removed from V and 8 bases from J, the gap between germline ends came to 7 bases. CDR3 size: 11 residues. CDR3 sequence: CASSFRAGYTF. The CDR3 DNA sequence: TGTGCCAGCAGTTTTCGGGCGGGCTACACCTTC.

V and J are TRBV3-1 and TRBJ1-2; D is perhaps TRBD1 (5 bases). The germline CDR1 and CDR2 sequences are LGHDT and YNNKEL (reference sequence). The V and J ends lost 4 bases and 5 bases respectively, with 11 bases between them. The CDR3 totals 13 residues. CDR3 protein: CASSLDRRYGYTF. CDR3 DNA: TGTGCCAGCAGCCTCGACAGAAGGTATGGCTACACCTTC.